Described below is a single T cell receptor (beta chain) sequence and its context. What it recognizes is unknown. Trimming took off 0 bases at V and 8 bases at J, with 10 bases between the two ends. This CDR3 is 13 amino acids long. Germline V CDR1 and CDR2: SGHTA, FQGNSA. This sample is drawn from a study of cytomegalovirus exposure and HLA in healthy donors. Study findings and constraints: Later genetic work tied a missense DCLRE1C variant to beta-chain V and J trimming.

The study ran its PCR with 60 Vbeta and 13 Jbeta primers. Libraries were prepared by immunoSEQ multiplex PCR; TCRdb keeps only in-frame clonotypes and omits some of them. The sample holds 70,000 to 95,000 clones, more than 70% seen once. The sample was PBMCs. This sequence originates from a man aged 18 to 30 in good health and CMV-seronegative. This chain links TRBV7-2 with TRBJ1-2; TRBD1 is a possible D gene (5 bases). CDR3 DNA sequence: TGTGCCAGCAGCTTAGCAGGGGCCGGGGGCTACACCTTC. Its protein is CASSLAGAGGYTF.